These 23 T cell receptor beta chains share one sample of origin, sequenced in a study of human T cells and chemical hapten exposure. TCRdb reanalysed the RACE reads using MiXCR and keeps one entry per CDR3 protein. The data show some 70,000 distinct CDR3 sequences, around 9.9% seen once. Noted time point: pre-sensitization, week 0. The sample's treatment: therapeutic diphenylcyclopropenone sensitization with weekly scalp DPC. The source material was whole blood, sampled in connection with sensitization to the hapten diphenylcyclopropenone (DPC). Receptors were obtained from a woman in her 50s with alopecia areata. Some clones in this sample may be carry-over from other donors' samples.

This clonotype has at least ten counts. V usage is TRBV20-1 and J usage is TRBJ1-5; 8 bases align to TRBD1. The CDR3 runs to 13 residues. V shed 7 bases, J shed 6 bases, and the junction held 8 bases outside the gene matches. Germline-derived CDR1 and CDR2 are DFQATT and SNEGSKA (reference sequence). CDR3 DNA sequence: TGCAGTGTTCGGACAGGGAGAGGTCAGCCCCAGCATTTT. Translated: CSVRTGRGQPQHF.

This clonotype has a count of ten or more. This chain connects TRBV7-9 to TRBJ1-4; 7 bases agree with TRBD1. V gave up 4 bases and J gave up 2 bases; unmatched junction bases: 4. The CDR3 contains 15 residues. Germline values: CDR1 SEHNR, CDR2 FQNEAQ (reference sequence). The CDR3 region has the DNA TGTGCCAGCAGCTCGACAGGGACGACTAATGAAAAACTGTTTTTT. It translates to CASSSTGTTNEKLFF. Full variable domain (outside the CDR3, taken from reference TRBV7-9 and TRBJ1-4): DTGVSQNPRHKITKRGQNVTFRCDPISEHNRLYWYRQTLGQGPEFLTYFQNEAQLEKSRLLSDRFSAERPKGSFSTLEIQRTEQGDSAMYLCASSSTGTTNEKLFFGSGTQLSVL.

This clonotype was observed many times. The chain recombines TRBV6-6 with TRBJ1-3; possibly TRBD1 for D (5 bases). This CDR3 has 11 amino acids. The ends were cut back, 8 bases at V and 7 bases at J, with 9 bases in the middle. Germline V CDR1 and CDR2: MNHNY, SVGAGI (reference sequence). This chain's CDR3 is CASRRGNTIYF. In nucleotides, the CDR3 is TGTGCCAGCCGACGGGGGAACACCATATATTTT.

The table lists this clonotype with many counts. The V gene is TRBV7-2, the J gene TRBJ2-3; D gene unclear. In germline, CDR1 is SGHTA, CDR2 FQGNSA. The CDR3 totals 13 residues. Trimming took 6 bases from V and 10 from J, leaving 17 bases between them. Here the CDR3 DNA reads TGTGCCAGCAGGCGAGATCAACCCGCGCCGCAGTATTTT. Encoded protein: CASRRDQPAPQYF.

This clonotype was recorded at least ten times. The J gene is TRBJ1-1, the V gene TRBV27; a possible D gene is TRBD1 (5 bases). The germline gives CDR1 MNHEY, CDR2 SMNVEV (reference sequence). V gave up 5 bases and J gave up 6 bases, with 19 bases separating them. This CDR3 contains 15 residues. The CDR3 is CASSPSTVLGPEAFF. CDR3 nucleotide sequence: TGTGCCAGCAGTCCCTCGACAGTCCTGGGACCTGAAGCTTTCTTT.

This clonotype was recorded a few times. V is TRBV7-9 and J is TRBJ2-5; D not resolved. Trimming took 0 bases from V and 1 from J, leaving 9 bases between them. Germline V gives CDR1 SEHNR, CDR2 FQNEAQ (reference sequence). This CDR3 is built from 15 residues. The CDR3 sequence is CASSLAGPVQETQYF. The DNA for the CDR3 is TGTGCCAGCAGCTTAGCGGGCCCGGTCCAAGAGACCCAGTACTTC.

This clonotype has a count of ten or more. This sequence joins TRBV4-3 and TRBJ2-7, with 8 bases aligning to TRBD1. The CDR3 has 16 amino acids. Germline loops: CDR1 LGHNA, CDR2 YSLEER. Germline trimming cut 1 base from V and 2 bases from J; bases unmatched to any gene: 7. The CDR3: CASSQASQGGPYEQYF. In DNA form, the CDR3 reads TGCGCCAGCAGCCAAGCGTCACAGGGGGGACCCTACGAGCAGTACTTC.

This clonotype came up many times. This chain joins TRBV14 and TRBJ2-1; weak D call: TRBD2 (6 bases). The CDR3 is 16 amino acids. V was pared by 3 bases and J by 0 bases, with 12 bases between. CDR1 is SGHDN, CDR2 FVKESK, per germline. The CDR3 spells CASSHYSGSSYNEQFF. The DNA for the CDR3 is TGTGCCAGCAGCCACTATAGCGGCAGCTCCTACAATGAGCAGTTCTTC.

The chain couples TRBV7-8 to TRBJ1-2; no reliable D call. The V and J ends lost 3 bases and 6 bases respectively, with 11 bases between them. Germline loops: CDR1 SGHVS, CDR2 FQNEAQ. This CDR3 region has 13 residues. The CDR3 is CASSFSGDDGYTF. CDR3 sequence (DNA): TGTGCCAGCAGCTTCTCTGGGGATGATGGCTACACCTTC.

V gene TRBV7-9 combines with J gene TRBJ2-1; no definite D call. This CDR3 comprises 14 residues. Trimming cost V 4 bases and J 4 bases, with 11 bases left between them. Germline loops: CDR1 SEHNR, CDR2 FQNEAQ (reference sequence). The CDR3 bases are TGTGCCAGCAGCTCCCAGGACGGATACAATGAGCAGTTCTTC. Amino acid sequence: CASSSQDGYNEQFF.

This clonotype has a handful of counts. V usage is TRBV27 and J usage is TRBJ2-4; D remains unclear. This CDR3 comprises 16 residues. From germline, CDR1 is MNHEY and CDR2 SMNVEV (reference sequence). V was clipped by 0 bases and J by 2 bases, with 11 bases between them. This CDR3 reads CASSLSNRNTKNIQYF. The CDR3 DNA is TGTGCCAGCAGTTTATCGAATCGGAACACCAAAAACATTCAGTACTTC.

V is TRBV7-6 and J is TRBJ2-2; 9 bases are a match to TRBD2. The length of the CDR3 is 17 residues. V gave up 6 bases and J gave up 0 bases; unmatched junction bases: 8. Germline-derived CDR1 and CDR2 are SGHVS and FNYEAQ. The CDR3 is CASSGPAGGSNTGELFF. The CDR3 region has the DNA TGTGCCAGCAGTGGTCCAGCGGGAGGCTCGAACACCGGGGAGCTGTTTTTT.

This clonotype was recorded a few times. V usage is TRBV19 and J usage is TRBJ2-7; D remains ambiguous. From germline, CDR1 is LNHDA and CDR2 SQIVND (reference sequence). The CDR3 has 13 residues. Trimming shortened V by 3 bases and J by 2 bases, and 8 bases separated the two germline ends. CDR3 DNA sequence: TGTGCCAGTAGTATGCTAGGCACCTACGAGCAGTACTTC. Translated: CASSMLGTYEQYF.

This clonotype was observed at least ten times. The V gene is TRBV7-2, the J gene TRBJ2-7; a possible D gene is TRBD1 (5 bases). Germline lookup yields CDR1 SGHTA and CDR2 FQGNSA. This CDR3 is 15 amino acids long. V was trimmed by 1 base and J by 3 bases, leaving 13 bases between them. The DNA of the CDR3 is TGTGCCAGCAGCTTAGGTACACAGGCCCTCTACGAGCAGTACTTC. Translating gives CASSLGTQALYEQYF.

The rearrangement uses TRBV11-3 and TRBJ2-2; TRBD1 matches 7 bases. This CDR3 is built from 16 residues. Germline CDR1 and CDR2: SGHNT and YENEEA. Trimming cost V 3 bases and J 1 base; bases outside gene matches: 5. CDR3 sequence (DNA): TGTGCCAGCAGCTTCCTAGGGGGCCTGAACACCGGGGAGCTGTTTTTT. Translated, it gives CASSFLGGLNTGELFF.

This CDR3 reads CSAKTSYNEQFF. The CDR3 bases are TGCAGTGCTAAGACATCCTACAATGAGCAGTTCTTC. The chain has TRBV20-1 and TRBJ2-1; D remains ambiguous. CDR1 and CDR2 (germline): DFQATT, SNEGSKA (reference sequence). Between the trimmed V and J ends, which lost 4 bases and 1 base, there was a span of 5 bases. CDR3 length: 12 residues.

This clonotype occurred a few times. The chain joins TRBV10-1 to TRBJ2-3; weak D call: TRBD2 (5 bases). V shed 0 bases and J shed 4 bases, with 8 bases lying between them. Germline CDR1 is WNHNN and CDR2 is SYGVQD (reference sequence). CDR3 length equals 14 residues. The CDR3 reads CASSESAGSDTQYF. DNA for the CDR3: TGCGCCAGCAGTGAGTCGGCGGGTTCAGATACGCAGTATTTT.

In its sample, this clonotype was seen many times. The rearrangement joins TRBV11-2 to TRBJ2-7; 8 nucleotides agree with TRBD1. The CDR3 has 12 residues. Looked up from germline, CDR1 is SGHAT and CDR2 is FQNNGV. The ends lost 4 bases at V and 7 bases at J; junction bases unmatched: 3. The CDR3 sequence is CASSYGQGEQYF. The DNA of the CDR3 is TGTGCCAGCAGCTACGGACAGGGAGAGCAGTACTTC.

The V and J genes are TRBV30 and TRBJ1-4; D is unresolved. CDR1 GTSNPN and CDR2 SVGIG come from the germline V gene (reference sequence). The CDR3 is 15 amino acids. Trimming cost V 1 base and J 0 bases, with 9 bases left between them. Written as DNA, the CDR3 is TGTGCCTGGAGTGCAGAGTTTGCAACTAATGAAAAACTGTTTTTT. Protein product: CAWSAEFATNEKLFF.

CDR3 nucleotide sequence: TGCGCCAGCAGCCAAGATAACCGCCCGCCCCAGCATTTT. Residues: CASSQDNRPPQHF. V usage is TRBV4-1 and J usage is TRBJ1-5, with D uncertain. The CDR3 totals 13 residues. V lost 0 bases and J lost 9, with 9 bases in between. The germline CDR1 and CDR2 sequences are MGHRA and YSYEKL.

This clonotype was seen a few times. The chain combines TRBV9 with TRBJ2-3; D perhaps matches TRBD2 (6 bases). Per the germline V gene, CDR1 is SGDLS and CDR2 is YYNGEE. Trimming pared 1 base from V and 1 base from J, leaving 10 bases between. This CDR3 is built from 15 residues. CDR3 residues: CASSVSSGRTDTQYF. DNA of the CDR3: TGTGCCAGCAGCGTATCAAGCGGGCGCACAGATACGCAGTATTTT. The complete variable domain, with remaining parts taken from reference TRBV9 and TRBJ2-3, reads DSGVTQTPKHLITATGQRVTLRCSPRSGDLSVYWYQQSLDQGLQFLIQYYNGEERAKGNILERFSAQQFPDLHSELNLSSLELGDSALYFCASSVSSGRTDTQYFGPGTRLTVL.

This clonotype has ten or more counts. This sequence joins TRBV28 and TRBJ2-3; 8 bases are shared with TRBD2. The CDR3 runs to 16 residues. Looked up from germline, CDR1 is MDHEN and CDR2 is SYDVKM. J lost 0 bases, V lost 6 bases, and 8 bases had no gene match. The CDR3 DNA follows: TGTGCCAGCAGCTCGGTCGCTAGCGGGAGCACAGATACGCAGTATTTT. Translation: CASSSVASGSTDTQYF.

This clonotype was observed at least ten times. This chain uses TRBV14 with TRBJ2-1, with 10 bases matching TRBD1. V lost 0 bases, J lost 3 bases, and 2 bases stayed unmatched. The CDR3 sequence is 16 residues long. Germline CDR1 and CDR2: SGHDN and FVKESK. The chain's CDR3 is CASSQDGTGVYNEQFF. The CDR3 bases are TGTGCCAGCAGCCAAGACGGGACAGGGGTCTACAATGAGCAGTTCTTC.